What follows are 26 T cell receptor beta chains derived from one specimen sequenced in a study of CD8 T cells in ankylosing spondylitis. One entry per CDR3 protein results from TCRdb running MiXCR on the 5' RACE reads. The data hold roughly 160,000 distinct CDR3 sequences, with around a tenth observed a single time. The sequenced sample consisted of blood, either unsorted or a sorted T cell fraction (not recorded which). The receptors derive from a female donor with ankylosing spondylitis or in good health (not recorded which).

In this sample, this clonotype turned up many times. V is TRBV7-8 and J is TRBJ2-1; the D gene is possibly TRBD1 (5 bases). CDR1 and CDR2 from the germline V gene are SGHVS and FQNEAQ. The V end lost 10 bases, the J end lost 8 bases, and 21 bases lay between the germline ends. CDR3 length: 14 residues. The CDR3 DNA reads TGTGCCATCTCACGGGCAGGGTCGTCAGATGAGCAGTTCTTC. Its protein is CAISRAGSSDEQFF.

V usage is TRBV11-3 and J usage is TRBJ2-7; D uncertain. The length of the CDR3 is 13 residues. The germline CDR1 and CDR2 sequences are SGHNT and YENEEA. The V gene lost 3 bases and the J gene lost 6 bases, with 12 bases spanning the gap. The CDR3 sequence is CASSFRHRGEQYF. Here the CDR3 DNA reads TGTGCCAGCAGCTTCAGACATAGAGGCGAGCAGTACTTC. Complete variable domain (other parts from reference TRBV11-3 and TRBJ2-7): EAGVVQSPRYKIIEKKQPVAFWCNPISGHNTLYWYLQNLGQGPELLIRYENEEAVDDSQLPKDRFSAERLKGVDSTLKIQPAELGDSAVYLCASSFRHRGEQYFGPGTRLTVT.

This chain joins TRBV12-3 or TRBV12-4 and TRBJ2-1; 9 bases are a match to TRBD1. The length of the CDR3 is 17 residues. The V segment lost 2 bases and the J segment 5 bases; nucleotides outside the gene matches: 10. The CDR3 spells CASSLTGGAGPHNEQFF. The DNA for the CDR3 is TGTGCCAGCAGTTTAACAGGGGGCGCGGGCCCCCACAATGAGCAGTTCTTC.

The rearrangement uses TRBV20-1 and TRBJ2-1; TRBD2 agrees at 7 bases. V lost 5 bases to trimming and J lost 5 bases; unmatched junction nucleotides: 9. The CDR3 is 14 amino acids. Germline CDR1 reads DFQATT; CDR2 reads SNEGSKA (reference sequence). CDR3 bases: TGCAGTGCTTATAGATGGGAGGGCAACAATGAGCAGTTCTTC. This translates into CSAYRWEGNNEQFF.

J is TRBJ2-1 and V is TRBV12-3 or TRBV12-4; no reliable D call. The V end lost 4 bases, the J end lost 9 bases, and 7 bases lay between the germline ends. CDR3 length: 11 amino acids. The CDR3 loop reads CASSSFGEQFF. CDR3 nucleotide sequence: TGTGCCAGCAGTTCTTTCGGTGAGCAGTTCTTC.

The table lists this clonotype with many counts. This chain links TRBV4-1 with TRBJ2-7; no clear D gene. CDR3 length equals 16 residues. Per germline, CDR1 MGHRA and CDR2 YSYEKL. Trimming pared 0 bases from V and 3 bases from J, leaving 15 bases between. CDR3 region: CASSQEYQFQIYEQYF. In DNA, the CDR3 is TGCGCCAGCAGCCAAGAATATCAGTTCCAGATCTACGAGCAGTACTTC.

CDR3 coding DNA: TGTGCCAGCAGTTACCGTCCGGGCTTCATTTCATACGAGCAGTACTTC. It is translated as CASSYRPGFISYEQYF. The chain links TRBV6-2 or TRBV6-3 to TRBJ2-7; D gene unclear. Germline V gene data show CDR1 as MNHEY and CDR2 as SVGEGT. This CDR3 is 16 amino acids long. Deletions cut 2 bases from V and 4 bases from J, with 18 bases between.

This clonotype was picked up many times. The chain joins TRBV6-2 or TRBV6-3 to TRBJ2-1; no clear D gene. Germline V CDR1 and CDR2: MNHEY, SVGEGT. The V end lost 0 bases, the J end lost 2 bases, and 11 bases lay between the germline ends. The CDR3 sequence is 16 residues long. The DNA of the CDR3 is TGTGCCAGCAGTTACTCGTCTCGTCACCCCTACAATGAGCAGTTCTTC. This sequence encodes CASSYSSRHPYNEQFF.

The table lists this clonotype with a few counts. The chain employs TRBV5-8 and TRBJ2-5; TRBD1 matches at 7 bases. Germline V CDR1 and CDR2: SGHTS, YDEGEE. CDR3 length: 15 amino acids. V lost 4 bases and J lost 2; bases outside the gene matches: 8. This CDR3 is CASSPDRAPQETQYF. The CDR3, as DNA: TGTGCCAGCAGCCCAGACAGGGCGCCTCAAGAGACCCAGTACTTC.

In this sample, this clonotype turned up a few times. The CDR3 DNA is TGTGCCAGCAGTTTAAGGCAAAGCGCCGGGGAGCTGTTTTTT. Encoded protein: CASSLRQSAGELFF. The chain links TRBV27 to TRBJ2-2; D unclear. V gave up 2 bases and J gave up 6 bases, with 10 bases separating them. The CDR3 consists of 14 residues. CDR1 and CDR2 from the germline V gene are MNHEY and SMNVEV (reference sequence).

This clonotype appeared a few times. CDR3 protein: CASNIQGQGYEQYF. Written as DNA, the CDR3 is TGTGCCAGCAACATCCAGGGACAGGGTTACGAGCAGTACTTC. The V gene is TRBV6-1, the J gene TRBJ2-7; 9 bases line up with TRBD1. This CDR3 has 14 residues. CDR1 MNHNS and CDR2 SASEGT come from the germline V gene. Trimming removed 7 bases from V and 4 bases from J; junction bases left unmatched: 8.

The rearrangement uses TRBV6-5 and TRBJ1-1; a possible D gene is TRBD1 (6 bases). Germline CDR1 is MNHEY and CDR2 is SVGAGI. This CDR3 spans 12 amino acids. Trimming took off 6 bases at V and 3 bases at J, with 8 bases between the two ends. CDR3 sequence reads: CASRAGDTEAFF. DNA for the CDR3: TGTGCCAGCAGAGCAGGGGACACTGAAGCTTTCTTT.

This clonotype was observed a few times. The chain couples TRBV10-2 to TRBJ2-7; 7 bases agree with TRBD2. The CDR3 has 13 amino acids. V gave up 7 bases and J gave up 4 bases; unmatched junction bases: 7. The V gene's germline CDR1 is WSHSY and CDR2 SAAADI. CDR3 sequence (DNA): TGCGCCAGCACGGCTAGCGGAGGATACGAGCAGTACTTC. Translation gives CASTASGGYEQYF.

This clonotype turned up a few times. The rearrangement uses TRBV27 and TRBJ1-6; D ambiguous. CDR1 and CDR2 (germline): MNHEY, SMNVEV (reference sequence). The ends were cut back, 3 bases at V and 2 bases at J, with 11 bases in the middle. The CDR3 covers 16 residues. CDR3 loop: CASSFIPIAYNSPLHF. CDR3 coding DNA: TGTGCCAGCAGTTTTATCCCCATCGCCTATAATTCACCCCTCCACTTT.

Only a few counts were recorded for this clonotype. The rearrangement joins TRBV6-1 to TRBJ2-1, with TRBD2 identical over 9 bases. The V gene end was trimmed by 8 bases and the J gene end by 5 bases; junction bases not matched to a gene: 4. Germline V gene data show CDR1 as MNHNS and CDR2 as SASEGT. There are 13 residues in the CDR3. The CDR3 sequence: CASGTSRHNEQFF. The CDR3 DNA sequence: TGTGCCAGCGGGACTAGCCGCCACAATGAGCAGTTCTTC.

This clonotype turned up a few times. This chain links TRBV20-1 with TRBJ1-5, with D possibly TRBD1 on 6 matching bases. V lost 6 bases to trimming and J lost 6 bases, with 21 bases between them. The CDR3 runs 15 residues. Germline V CDR1 and CDR2: DFQATT, SNEGSKA (reference sequence). CDR3 region: CSASTRGFGTQPQHF. The CDR3 DNA follows: TGCAGTGCCAGTACCAGGGGTTTTGGTACTCAGCCCCAGCATTTT.

The V and J genes are TRBV7-8 and TRBJ2-3; either TRBD1 or TRBD2 may fit D (5 bases each). The CDR3 consists of 14 residues. Germline CDR1 reads SGHVS; CDR2 reads FQNEAQ. Trimming cost V 5 bases and J 4 bases, with 13 bases left between them. The CDR3 DNA is TGTGCCAGCAGCGCCGCCGGGACCTCAGATACGCAGTATTTT. Residues: CASSAAGTSDTQYF.

This clonotype turned up a few times. The chain links TRBV6-6 to TRBJ1-5; D is unclear. The CDR3 loop spans 13 amino acids. The ends were cut back, 6 bases at V and 4 bases at J, with 10 bases in the middle. CDR1 and CDR2 from the germline V gene are MNHNY and SVGAGI (reference sequence). The CDR3 DNA reads TGTGCCAGCAGCCCCGCCGGGAATCAGCCCCAGCATTTT. This translates into CASSPAGNQPQHF.

This chain uses TRBV27 with TRBJ2-7, with D possibly being TRBD1 (6 bases). The germline V gene encodes CDR1 MNHEY and CDR2 SMNVEV (reference sequence). The CDR3 is 14 residues long. The V and J ends lost 8 bases and 3 bases respectively, with 17 bases between them. In nucleotides, the CDR3 is TGTGCCAGCTCTTTGACCGGGACACACTACGAGCAGTACTTC. Its protein is CASSLTGTHYEQYF.

Ten or more counts support this clonotype. The genes are TRBV6-1 and TRBJ1-1, with D perhaps matching TRBD1 (5 bases). The CDR3 is 13 residues long. Trimming cost V 3 bases and J 3 bases, with 8 bases left between them. Germline CDR1 is MNHNS and CDR2 is SASEGT. This CDR3 reads CASSEGLDTEAFF. In DNA form, the CDR3 reads TGTGCCAGCAGTGAGGGGCTGGACACTGAAGCTTTCTTT.

In this sample, this clonotype turned up a few times. The rearrangement joins TRBV12-3 or TRBV12-4 to TRBJ1-2; D is perhaps TRBD1 (5 bases). CDR3 length equals 18 residues. The V end was cut by 7 bases, the J end by 6 bases, with 30 bases between. The CDR3 is CASNLAVPGGKMANGYTF. The CDR3 DNA reads as TGTGCCAGCAACCTAGCCGTTCCCGGGGGGAAGATGGCTAATGGCTACACCTTC.

The chain links TRBV6-5 to TRBJ2-1, with 7 bases fitting TRBD1. The ends lost 0 bases at V and 5 bases at J; junction bases unmatched: 4. The CDR3 contains 15 residues. The germline gives CDR1 MNHEY, CDR2 SVGAGI. CDR3 nucleotides: TGTGCCAGCAGTTACTCCTTTACAGGGGACAATGAGCAGTTCTTC. As protein: CASSYSFTGDNEQFF.

The sample holds a few counts of this clonotype. In DNA form, the CDR3 reads TGTGCCAGCAGCTTAGGGGGACGGCACTACGAGCAGTACTTC. Its protein product is CASSLGGRHYEQYF. The chain joins TRBV7-9 to TRBJ2-7, with D tentatively TRBD1 or TRBD2 (5 bases each). Trimming stripped 1 base from V and 3 bases from J, with 10 bases between. This CDR3 has 14 amino acids. The germline CDR1 and CDR2 sequences are SEHNR and FQNEAQ (reference sequence).

The chain carries TRBV9 and TRBJ2-1; 14 nucleotides match TRBD2. Germline loops: CDR1 SGDLS, CDR2 YYNGEE. Losses at the gene ends were 7 bases for V and 7 bases for J; bases not matched to a gene: 10. This CDR3 has 16 amino acids. Here the CDR3 reads CASSPEGLAGENEQFF. For the CDR3, the DNA is TGTGCCAGCTCCCCGGAGGGACTAGCGGGAGAAAATGAGCAGTTCTTC.

This clonotype was counted a few times. The chain is built from TRBV20-1 and TRBJ2-1; D ambiguous. The CDR3 runs 12 residues. Germline V lookup: CDR1 DFQATT, CDR2 SNEGSKA (reference sequence). Trimming removed 6 bases at V and 9 bases at J, with 15 bases between. In nucleotides, the CDR3 is TGCAGTGCCCGGTTGGAGAAACCTGAGCAGTTCTTC. This encodes CSARLEKPEQFF.

This chain joins TRBV7-9 and TRBJ2-1; the D gene is possibly TRBD1 (5 bases). CDR3 size: 12 residues. Germline V lookup: CDR1 SEHNR, CDR2 FQNEAQ (reference sequence). V was trimmed by 6 bases and J by 5 bases, leaving 8 bases between them. CDR3 protein: CASSTDNNEQFF. The DNA for the CDR3 is TGTGCCAGCAGTACGGACAACAATGAGCAGTTCTTC.